This passage covers 32 T cell receptor beta chains from one sample sequenced in a study of CD8 T cells in ankylosing spondylitis. TCRdb reprocessed the 5' RACE reads via MiXCR and lists one record per CDR3 protein. The sample contains some 250,000 distinct CDR3 sequences, around 25% of which appear only once. Input material: blood, either unsorted or a sorted T cell fraction (not recorded which). The receptor source for this set is a male donor with ankylosing spondylitis or in good health (not recorded which).

There are many counts of this clonotype. J is TRBJ2-2 and V is TRBV20-1; no clear D gene. V lost 0 bases and J 5 bases, leaving 16 bases between the germline ends. The CDR3 has 16 residues. Germline V gene sequence: CDR1 DFQATT, CDR2 SNEGSKA (reference sequence). Here the CDR3 reads CSARDPGRAGTGELFF. As DNA, the CDR3 is TGCAGTGCTAGAGATCCTGGTAGGGCAGGAACCGGGGAGCTGTTTTTT.

J is TRBJ2-2 and V is TRBV29-1; D is perhaps TRBD1 or TRBD2 (5 bases each). Trimming pared 7 bases from V and 7 bases from J, leaving 16 bases between. CDR3 length: 13 amino acids. Germline assignment: CDR1 SQVTM and CDR2 ANQGSEA. CDR3: CSALGPGSGELFF. The CDR3 nucleotides read TGCAGCGCCCTGGGGCCGGGGAGCGGGGAGCTGTTTTTT.

This clonotype was detected many times. The rearrangement joins TRBV6-1 to TRBJ2-1, with D perhaps TRBD1 or TRBD2 (5 bases each). The V end lost 5 bases, the J end lost 6 bases, and 11 bases lay between the germline ends. The germline V gene has CDR1 MNHNS and CDR2 SASEGT. The CDR3 is 13 residues long. CDR3 bases: TGTGCCAGCAGTAGGGGACGGCCCAATGAGCAGTTCTTC. Protein product: CASSRGRPNEQFF.

This clonotype was found a few times. J is TRBJ2-5 and V is TRBV5-1; D may be TRBD2 (6 bases). The germline V gene encodes CDR1 SGHRS and CDR2 YFSETQ. This CDR3 region has 15 residues. Deletions cut 4 bases from V and 1 base from J, with 14 bases between. The CDR3 DNA reads as TGCGCCAGCAGCGACCCCCGGACTACCCAAGAGACCCAGTACTTC. Protein sequence: CASSDPRTTQETQYF.

This clonotype was detected once. The genes are TRBV20-1 and TRBJ2-7; D not certain. The CDR3 runs to 13 residues. V lost 1 base, J lost 2 bases, and 9 bases lay in between. Germline-derived CDR1 and CDR2 are DFQATT and SNEGSKA (reference sequence). The CDR3 here is CSARVRVPYEQYF. In DNA, the CDR3 is TGCAGTGCTAGAGTAAGGGTTCCCTACGAGCAGTACTTC.

There are a few counts of this clonotype. The genes are TRBV12-3 or TRBV12-4 and TRBJ2-1; D not certain. This CDR3 has 16 residues. Trimming took 2 bases from V and 0 from J, leaving 11 bases between them. The CDR3 spells CASSLFGKSSYNEQFF. CDR3 DNA sequence: TGTGCCAGCAGTTTATTTGGAAAAAGCTCCTACAATGAGCAGTTCTTC.

This clonotype was recorded many times. The J gene is TRBJ1-1, the V gene TRBV5-1; a weak D match, TRBD1 (5 bases). Germline loops: CDR1 SGHRS, CDR2 YFSETQ. This CDR3 spans 15 amino acids. The V and J ends lost 0 bases and 1 base respectively, with 10 bases between them. The CDR3 region is CASSLAVTANTEAFF. CDR3 nucleotides: TGCGCCAGCAGCTTGGCGGTGACAGCGAACACTGAAGCTTTCTTT.

This clonotype has a handful of counts. The V gene is TRBV12-3 or TRBV12-4, the J gene TRBJ2-5, with D possibly matching TRBD1 (5 bases). Trimming stripped 5 bases from V and 1 base from J, with 5 bases between. This CDR3 has 12 residues. The CDR3 sequence: CASSQGQETQYF. The CDR3 DNA follows: TGTGCCAGCAGTCAGGGCCAAGAGACCCAGTACTTC.

This clonotype was seen ten or more times. The CDR3 DNA reads as TGCAGTGCTAGACGAGACGGCCATAGCAATCAGCCCCAGCATTTT. Translation gives CSARRDGHSNQPQHF. The genes are TRBV20-1 and TRBJ1-5; no clear D. Germline CDR1 reads DFQATT; CDR2 reads SNEGSKA (reference sequence). Trimming removed 2 bases from V and 0 bases from J, with 11 bases in between. The CDR3 runs 15 residues.

This clonotype was recorded at least ten times. Written as DNA, the CDR3 is TGCAGTGCTCCCTTGCGGAACCAAGAGACCCAGTACTTC. Protein sequence: CSAPLRNQETQYF. The chain has TRBV20-1 and TRBJ2-5; no reliable D call. Germline CDR1 reads DFQATT; CDR2 reads SNEGSKA (reference sequence). CDR3 length: 13 amino acids. Trimming pared 5 bases from V and 0 bases from J, leaving 10 bases between.

The V gene is TRBV20-1, the J gene TRBJ2-3; D is possibly TRBD2 (5 bases). The CDR3 runs 14 residues. V dropped 4 bases and J dropped 5 bases, with 16 bases sitting between them. Germline V lookup: CDR1 DFQATT, CDR2 SNEGSKA (reference sequence). The CDR3 here is CSAIAAGEGDTQYF. In DNA form, the CDR3 reads TGCAGTGCTATTGCTGCGGGTGAGGGAGATACGCAGTATTTT.

Many counts were recorded for this clonotype. The chain uses TRBV29-1 and TRBJ2-7; TRBD1 is a possible D gene (6 bases). Trimming took off 4 bases at V and 6 bases at J, with 10 bases between the two ends. Germline-derived CDR1 and CDR2 are SQVTM and ANQGSEA. This CDR3 has 11 residues. This CDR3 is CSVGTASEQYF. The CDR3 coding sequence is TGCAGCGTTGGGACAGCCTCCGAGCAGTACTTC.

The chain has TRBV9 and TRBJ2-1; 9 positions agree with TRBD2. CDR1 is SGDLS and CDR2 is YYNGEE in the germline V gene. This CDR3 region has 14 residues. V shed 4 bases, J shed 7 bases, and the junction held 6 bases outside the gene matches. This chain's CDR3 is CASSQGLARNEQFF. CDR3 bases: TGTGCCAGCAGCCAGGGACTAGCCCGGAATGAGCAGTTCTTC.

The J gene is TRBJ2-5, the V gene TRBV10-2; 10 bases are shared with TRBD2. Germline trimming cut 6 bases from V and 3 bases from J; bases unmatched to any gene: 4. Per the germline V gene, CDR1 is WSHSY and CDR2 is SAAADI. The CDR3 has 14 amino acids. CDR3 sequence (DNA): TGCGCCAGCAGGGAACTAGCGGGGAAAGAGACCCAGTACTTC. Protein product: CASRELAGKETQYF.

The gene calls are TRBV9 and TRBJ2-3; D might be TRBD1 or TRBD2, each matching 7 bases. The CDR3 consists of 17 residues. Germline V gene sequence: CDR1 SGDLS, CDR2 YYNGEE. Trimming took off 4 bases at V and 4 bases at J, with 22 bases between the two ends. The CDR3 nucleotides are TGTGCCAGCAGCCCCAGGGAGGGGGGTGACAGGGCAGATACGCAGTATTTT. Protein: CASSPREGGDRADTQYF.

This clonotype has only a few counts. This chain links TRBV12-3 or TRBV12-4 with TRBJ2-1; 10 bases line up with TRBD1. This CDR3 contains 14 residues. V lost 6 bases, J lost 6 bases, and 5 bases stayed unmatched. The DNA of the CDR3 is TGTGCCAGCAGCCGACAGGGGGCACTCAATGAGCAGTTCTTC. It codes for CASSRQGALNEQFF.

In its sample, this clonotype was seen a few times. The CDR3 DNA sequence: TGCAGCGTTGACTCATGGACTAGCGGAGGCACCGGGGAGCTGTTTTTT. It is translated as CSVDSWTSGGTGELFF. The V call is TRBV29-1, the J call TRBJ2-2; 10 positions match TRBD2. Germline CDR1 reads SQVTM; CDR2 reads ANQGSEA. The CDR3 consists of 16 residues. V was clipped by 3 bases and J by 4 bases; unmatched bases: 8.

The V gene is TRBV12-3 or TRBV12-4, the J gene TRBJ2-2; D is unresolved. This CDR3 comprises 13 residues. Deletions cut 4 bases from V and 5 bases from J, with 8 bases between. The CDR3 region is CASSSTVTGELFF. The CDR3 bases are TGTGCCAGCAGTTCCACCGTAACCGGGGAGCTGTTTTTT.

This clonotype showed up just a few times. This chain connects TRBV12-3 or TRBV12-4 to TRBJ2-2, with D possibly matching TRBD1 (5 bases). The CDR3 is made up of 14 amino acids. V dropped 4 bases and J dropped 6 bases, with 12 bases sitting between them. CDR3 sequence reads: CASSYQGMAGELFF. CDR3 coding DNA: TGTGCCAGCAGTTACCAGGGTATGGCCGGGGAGCTGTTTTTT.

The table lists this clonotype with many counts. This chain joins TRBV12-3 or TRBV12-4 and TRBJ2-5; 7 bases map to TRBD1. V was clipped by 7 bases and J by 5 bases; unmatched bases: 13. This CDR3 is built from 15 residues. The CDR3 protein is CASTLGGRAEETQYF. The CDR3 coding sequence is TGTGCCAGCACCCTAGGGGGCAGAGCGGAGGAGACCCAGTACTTC.

This chain links TRBV18 with TRBJ2-7, with 9 bases lining up with TRBD2. This CDR3 is built from 15 residues. J gave up 3 bases and V 2 bases, and 5 bases lay outside the gene matches. Germline V CDR1 and CDR2: KGHSH, LQKENI. DNA of the CDR3: TGTGCCAGCTCACCAAGTCTAGCGGGAAACTACGAGCAGTACTTC. Its protein is CASSPSLAGNYEQYF. Together with reference TRBV18 and TRBJ2-7, the CDR3 gives the full variable domain: NAGVMQNPRHLVRRRGQEARLRCSPMKGHSHVYWYRQLPEEGLKFMVYLQKENIIDESGMPKERFSAEFPKEGPSILRIQQVVRGDSAAYFCASSPSLAGNYEQYFGPGTRLTVT.

V and J are TRBV7-9 and TRBJ1-6; possible D gene TRBD1, 6 bases. CDR1 and CDR2 (germline): SEHNR, FQNEAQ (reference sequence). This CDR3 region has 15 residues. The V end lost 1 base, the J end lost 8 bases, and 12 bases lay between the germline ends. The DNA of the CDR3 is TGTGCCAGCAGCTTAGATGGGACACGGGATTCACCCCTCCACTTT. It specifies CASSLDGTRDSPLHF.

This sequence joins TRBV7-6 and TRBJ1-4; D is possibly TRBD1 (6 bases). Trimming left V 5 bases short and J 2 bases short, with 18 bases between. Germline V gene lookup returns CDR1 SGHVS and CDR2 FNYEAQ. This CDR3 region has 17 residues. CDR3 bases: TGTGCCAGCAGCCGGGGGCATTACCGAGGGACTAATGAAAAACTGTTTTTT. Its translation is CASSRGHYRGTNEKLFF. Complete variable domain (other parts from reference TRBV7-6 and TRBJ1-4): GAGVSQSPRYKVTKRGQDVALRCDPISGHVSLYWYRQALGQGPEFLTYFNYEAQQDKSGLPNDRFSAERPEGSISTLTIQRTEQRDSAMYRCASSRGHYRGTNEKLFFGSGTQLSVL.

The chain carries TRBV20-1 and TRBJ2-6; possibly TRBD2 for D (5 bases). Germline CDR1 is DFQATT and CDR2 is SNEGSKA (reference sequence). The CDR3 loop spans 15 amino acids. Deletions cut 5 bases from V and 6 bases from J, with 17 bases between. As DNA, the CDR3 is TGCAGTGCTCCCCCGGAGCGGCCACAGGCCAACGTCCTGACTTTC. Its translation is CSAPPERPQANVLTF.

This clonotype has a count of ten or more. The genes are TRBV6-5 and TRBJ1-4, with D unclear. V dropped 2 bases and J dropped 8 bases, with 15 bases sitting between them. The germline gives CDR1 MNHEY, CDR2 SVGAGI. The CDR3 sequence is 15 residues long. CDR3: CASSYQSQKGEKLFF. The CDR3 DNA reads TGTGCCAGCAGTTACCAGAGCCAAAAAGGAGAAAAACTGTTTTTT.

This clonotype was recorded at least ten times. The rearrangement uses TRBV12-3 or TRBV12-4 and TRBJ2-7; TRBD2 might be the D (5 bases). The CDR3 is made up of 13 amino acids. The V end lost 8 bases, the J end lost 6 bases, and 17 bases lay between the germline ends. Here the CDR3 reads CASSQQTRGEQYF. CDR3 coding DNA: TGTGCCAGCTCTCAGCAGACCCGGGGCGAGCAGTACTTC.

This clonotype was detected ten times or more. V gene TRBV5-1 combines with J gene TRBJ2-2; 7 positions match TRBD2. Germline-derived CDR1 and CDR2 are SGHRS and YFSETQ. The J segment lost 2 bases and the V segment lost 4 bases, leaving 5 bases of the junction unmatched. CDR3 size: 15 residues. The DNA for the CDR3 is TGCGCCAGCAGCGCAAGCGGGGTCAACACCGGGGAGCTGTTTTTT. Amino acids: CASSASGVNTGELFF. Full variable domain (rest looked up from reference TRBV5-1 and TRBJ2-2): KAGVTQTPRYLIKTRGQQVTLSCSPISGHRSVSWYQQTPGQGLQFLFEYFSETQRNKGNFPGRFSGRQFSNSRSEMNVSTLELGDSALYLCASSASGVNTGELFFGEGSRLTVL.

This clonotype was seen a few times. The rearrangement links TRBV7-9 to TRBJ1-2; 8 bases are shared with TRBD1. The germline V gene has CDR1 SEHNR and CDR2 FQNEAQ (reference sequence). The junction had 9 bases not matched to a gene; V was cut back by 5 bases and J by 10 bases. CDR3 length: 13 amino acids. Here the CDR3 DNA reads TGTGCCAGCAGCCAGGACAGGGCGCGAGACTACACCTTC. It encodes CASSQDRARDYTF.

This clonotype was observed many times. CDR3 in DNA: TGTGCCAGCGGCGCGGGGACGGAATATGGCTACACCTTC. Translating gives CASGAGTEYGYTF. J is TRBJ1-2 and V is TRBV12-3 or TRBV12-4, with D maybe TRBD1 (5 bases). Trimming pared 8 bases from V and 5 bases from J, leaving 15 bases between. CDR3 length: 13 residues.

In this sample, this clonotype turned up a few times. The V and J genes are TRBV5-1 and TRBJ2-5; 9 positions match TRBD2. The CDR3 consists of 15 residues. Losses at the gene ends were 2 bases for V and 0 bases for J; bases not matched to a gene: 2. The germline V gene has CDR1 SGHRS and CDR2 YFSETQ. The CDR3 DNA follows: TGCGCCAGCAGCTTAGCGGGGGGAGACCAAGAGACCCAGTACTTC. It codes for CASSLAGGDQETQYF.

This clonotype has just a few counts. The chain carries TRBV12-3 or TRBV12-4 and TRBJ1-5; 7 nucleotides align to TRBD1. CDR3 length equals 16 residues. J lost 4 bases, V lost 3 bases, and 9 bases had no gene match. CDR3 sequence: CASSLGRTGLNQPQHF. DNA of the CDR3: TGTGCCAGCAGTTTGGGCCGGACAGGCCTGAATCAGCCCCAGCATTTT.

The sample holds a few counts of this clonotype. This chain uses TRBV20-1 with TRBJ2-1, with D tentatively TRBD1 (7 bases). CDR3 length: 20 amino acids. V lost 1 base to trimming and J lost 3 bases, with 28 bases between them. Germline V lookup: CDR1 DFQATT, CDR2 SNEGSKA (reference sequence). The DNA for the CDR3 is TGCAGTGCTAGAGGGGCCGGGTTCAGACCAGGGGGGCCTGTCTACAATGAGCAGTTCTTC. Its translation: CSARGAGFRPGGPVYNEQFF.